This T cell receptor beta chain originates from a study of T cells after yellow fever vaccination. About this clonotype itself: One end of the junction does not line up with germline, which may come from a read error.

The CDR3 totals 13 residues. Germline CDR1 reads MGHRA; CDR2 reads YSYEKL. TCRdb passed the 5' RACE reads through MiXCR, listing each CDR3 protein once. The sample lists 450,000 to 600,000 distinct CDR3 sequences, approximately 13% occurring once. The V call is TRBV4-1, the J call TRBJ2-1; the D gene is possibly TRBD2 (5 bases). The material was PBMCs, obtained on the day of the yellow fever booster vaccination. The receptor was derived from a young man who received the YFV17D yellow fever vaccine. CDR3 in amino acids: CAMSPGLAGEQFF. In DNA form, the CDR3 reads TGTGCCATGAGCCCCGGGCTCGCGGGCGAGCAGTTCTTC.